This TCR beta chain was captured by sequencing in a study of cytomegalovirus exposure and HLA in healthy donors. With 60 Vbeta and 13 Jbeta primers, the PCR was carried out. Data came from immunoSEQ multiplex PCR; TCRdb stores just in-frame clones and leaves some out. The table includes about 170,000 clones, about four fifths detected once. Unmatched junction bases numbered 2, after V lost 1 base and J lost 5 bases. Germline V gives CDR1 SGHVS, CDR2 FQNEAQ. This CDR3 is built from 16 residues. General observations from the study: TCR association rates varied by HLA locus in a later analysis, with DRB1 highest and HLA-C lowest. A later analysis found common viral pathogens apparently linked to several of the most significant clusters. Cytomegalovirus-associated status was assigned to 164 TCR beta chains.

Remarks on this clone: No antigen is known for it.

The chain is built from TRBV7-8 and TRBJ2-1; 13 nucleotides line up with TRBD2. The receptor was derived from a woman aged 50 to 60 in good health and CMV-seronegative. The sequenced material came from PBMCs. The chain's CDR3 is CASSLGLAGGHNEQFF. DNA for the CDR3: TGTGCCAGCAGCTTAGGACTAGCGGGAGGTCACAATGAGCAGTTCTTC.